The 11 T cell receptor beta chains below were found in one sample sequenced in a study of T cell responses to AZD1222 COVID-19 vaccine. Profiling relied on immunoSEQ multiplex PCR, and the TCRdb table lists in-frame clones only, not all of them. The sample gives some 73,000 clones, roughly nine tenths of which show up once; about 9% is in the top ten. Sequences were derived from peripheral blood, sampled 28 days after the second AZD1222 dose. These receptors were collected from an adult who received the AZD1222 COVID-19 vaccine.

This clone is a singleton in its sample. The chain links TRBV15 to TRBJ1-3; D unclear. V gave up 0 bases and J gave up 0 bases, with 6 bases separating them. From germline, CDR1 is LNHNV and CDR2 YYDKDF (reference sequence). The CDR3 covers 15 residues. The CDR3 sequence: CATSREGYSGNTIYF. The CDR3 bases are TGTGCCACCAGCAGAGAAGGGTACTCTGGAAACACCATATATTTT.

The V call is TRBV5-1, the J call TRBJ2-7; 9 nucleotides match TRBD1. The junction had 3 bases not matched to a gene; V was cut back by 2 bases and J by 0 bases. The CDR3 is 15 residues long. Looked up from germline, CDR1 is SGHRS and CDR2 is YFSETQ. This CDR3 is CASSLGTGHSYEQYF. The CDR3 DNA sequence: TGCGCCAGCAGCTTAGGGACAGGGCACTCCTACGAGCAGTACTTC.

This clone has a handful of counts. V and J are TRBV23-1 and TRBJ1-1; D might be TRBD1 (6 bases). TRBV23-1 is an ORF; its function is uncertain. V was cut by 3 bases and J by 1 base, with 15 bases left in between. The CDR3 runs 16 residues. CDR3 nucleotides: TGCGCCAGCAGTCACCTAAACAGGGACCCGAACACTGAAGCTTTCTTT. It codes for CASSHLNRDPNTEAFF.

This chain joins TRBV6-5 and TRBJ1-1, with no clear D. Germline assignment: CDR1 MNHEY and CDR2 SVGAGI. The CDR3 extends over 13 amino acids. V shed 0 bases and J shed 4 bases, with 6 bases lying between them. The CDR3 spells CASSYSTPTEAFF. The DNA of the CDR3 is TGTGCCAGCAGTTACTCCACTCCCACTGAAGCTTTCTTT.

In its sample, this clone was seen a few times. V is TRBV9 and J is TRBJ1-2; tentatively, D is TRBD1 (6 bases). The germline V gene encodes CDR1 SGDLS and CDR2 YYNGEE. This CDR3 comprises 15 residues. With 4 bases removed from V and 0 bases from J, the gap between germline ends came to 13 bases. CDR3 loop: CASSSRQEPNYGYTF. CDR3 coding DNA: TGTGCCAGCAGCTCCCGACAGGAACCTAACTATGGCTACACCTTC.

This clone was counted a single time. The chain links TRBV7-9 to TRBJ2-1; D possibly corresponds to TRBD1 (5 bases). With 4 bases removed from V and 0 bases from J, the gap between germline ends came to 13 bases. The CDR3 runs 16 residues. Germline CDR1 and CDR2: SEHNR and FQNEAQ (reference sequence). CDR3 DNA sequence: TGTGCCAGCAGCTCAGGGCGACAGAGCTCCTACAATGAGCAGTTCTTC. Translation gives CASSSGRQSSYNEQFF.

The J gene is TRBJ2-5, the V gene TRBV5-1, with D possibly called TRBD1 or TRBD2 (5 bases each). The V gene's germline CDR1 is SGHRS and CDR2 YFSETQ. The CDR3 has 16 residues. The V gene lost 2 bases and the J gene lost 4 bases, with 18 bases spanning the gap. CDR3 in amino acids: CASSFTGILRGETQYF. For the CDR3, the DNA is TGCGCCAGCAGCTTCACCGGGATTTTGAGGGGAGAGACCCAGTACTTC. The full variable domain, in which reference TRBV5-1 and TRBJ2-5 provide the parts outside the CDR3, is KAGVTQTPRYLIKTRGQQVTLSCSPISGHRSVSWYQQTPGQGLQFLFEYFSETQRNKGNFPGRFSGRQFSNSRSEMNVSTLELGDSALYLCASSFTGILRGETQYFGPGTRLLVL.

The V call is TRBV5-4, the J call TRBJ2-7; 10 bases line up with TRBD1. CDR3 length equals 15 residues. The J segment lost 6 bases and the V segment lost 4 bases, leaving 10 bases of the junction unmatched. Germline loops: CDR1 SGHNT, CDR2 YYREEE (reference sequence). CDR3 amino acids: CASSMGTGDLCEQYV. The DNA for the CDR3 is TGTGCCAGCAGCATGGGGACAGGGGATTTATGCGAGCAGTACGTC.

The chain is built from TRBV29-1 and TRBJ2-1; unclear D gene. The CDR3 length is 14 residues. CDR1 SQVTM and CDR2 ANQGSEA come from the germline V gene. Deletions cut 5 bases from V and 4 bases from J, with 15 bases between. In nucleotides, the CDR3 is TGCAGCGTTAGAAGGCCCTCCTCGTACAATGAGCAGTTCTTC. Its protein product is CSVRRPSSYNEQFF.

V and J are TRBV5-4 and TRBJ2-7; the match to TRBD2 covers 8 bases. The junction had 8 bases not matched to a gene; V was cut back by 4 bases and J by 5 bases. The germline gives CDR1 SGHNT, CDR2 YYREEE (reference sequence). The CDR3 length is 14 residues. CDR3 nucleotides: TGTGCCAGCAGCAGGGTAGCGGGGCGGAACGAGCAGTACTTC. This encodes CASSRVAGRNEQYF.

The chain links TRBV5-4 to TRBJ1-1, with TRBD1 as a possible D gene (6 bases). This CDR3 contains 13 residues. The germline V gene encodes CDR1 SGHNT and CDR2 YYREEE (reference sequence). Trimming removed 5 bases at V and 0 bases at J, with 8 bases between. The CDR3 sequence: CASSQGMNTEAFF. CDR3 DNA sequence: TGTGCCAGCAGTCAGGGGATGAACACTGAAGCTTTCTTT. Based on the CDR3 plus reference TRBV5-4 and TRBJ1-1, the full variable domain is ETGVTQSPTHLIKTRGQQVTLRCSSQSGHNTVSWYQQALGQGPQFIFQYYREEENGRGNFPPRFSGLQFPNYSSELNVNALELDDSALYLCASSQGMNTEAFFGQGTRLTVV.